The clone carrying this T cell receptor beta chain has just a few counts. The TCR beta CDR3 regions underwent amplification using RNA transcripts as the source. HTBI primers were used for first-round RT-PCR of the TCR CDR3. Via MiXCR, TCRdb re-called the multiplex PCR reads, giving one row per CDR3 protein. The table lists over 500,000 distinct CDR3 sequences, 14% of them singletons, with 11% to 15% in the top ten. The record originates from a study of T cells in Graves' hyperthyroidism and ophthalmopathy. The germline V gene has CDR1 LNHDA and CDR2 SQIVND (reference sequence). The CDR3 runs 15 residues. Trimming shortened V by 7 bases and J by 7 bases, and 21 bases separated the two germline ends.

The source of this sequence is a middle-aged woman with Graves' hyperthyroidism. The chain combines TRBV19 with TRBJ2-3; D is possibly TRBD1 (7 bases). Input material: blood. This chain's CDR3 is CASTPGGTEGNTQYF. DNA for the CDR3: TGTGCCAGTACTCCAGGGGGGACAGAGGGGAATACGCAGTATTTT.